The entry that follows covers one T cell receptor (beta chain) sequence. Its target is not known. Its ends do not fully match the called genes, so a read error is possible. The record originates from a study of tumor-infiltrating lymphocytes in primary liver carcinoma. Across the study: There were tumors of stage T1-T3 N0M0, each 4.2 to 10 cm across.

It was unsorted whole blood that yielded blood RNA, and germline DNA was also extracted. Germline-derived CDR1 and CDR2 are SGHAT and FQNNGV. The CDR3 sequence is 14 residues long. TCR beta cDNA was made from 450 to 500 ng total RNA with a constant-region primer. Three-round nested multiplex PCR performed with slightly modified ARM-PCR produced the TCR beta libraries. The first two PCR rounds used TRBV1-TRBV30 primers with a Cbeta primer, approximately 10 cycles each. TCRdb analysed the multiplex PCR reads with MiXCR anew, one entry per CDR3 protein. Of around 330,000 distinct CDR3 sequences listed, about three fifths are singletons. The study, taken as a whole, reports: Pairs of tumor regions overlapped more than tumor-adjacent and tumor-blood pairs did.

V is TRBV11-2 and J is TRBJ1-1; weak D call: TRBD1 (5 bases). The clonotype comes from a woman younger than 45 with primary liver carcinoma and hepatitis B virus infection. The sequencing sample was made of peripheral blood. For the CDR3, the DNA is TGTGCCGGCAGCCTAACTAGACAGAACACTGGAGCTTTCTTT. This gives the protein CAGSLTRQNTGAFF.